This entry is about one T cell receptor (beta chain). What it recognizes is unknown. CDR3 length: 14 residues. The V gene's germline CDR1 is GTSNPN and CDR2 SVGIG (reference sequence). After removal of 2 bases from V and 5 bases from J, the junction contained 9 bases not matched to a gene. Sequenced by immunoSEQ multiplex PCR; TCRdb stores in-frame clones only, minus some. There are over 110,000 clones in the sample; just over 85% occur only once, and around 5% lies in the top ten. This sample was taken from a study of Ad26.COV2.S vaccination and SARS-CoV-2 variants. Study-level points and caveats: Ad26.COV2.S recipients had broader spike-specific TCRs (P = 0.0014). Vaccinated and placebo-treated recipients had similar non-spike TCR breadth.

The receptor was derived from a human donor who had recovered from COVID-19. The chain combines TRBV30 with TRBJ2-7, with 7 positions matching TRBD2. The input for sequencing was peripheral blood, taken after recovery from COVID-19. CDR3 protein: CAWSSLRGVDEQYF. The CDR3 region has the DNA TGTGCCTGGAGTTCCCTCCGGGGGGTCGACGAGCAGTACTTC.